The rows below give T cell receptor beta chains drawn from one sample of a study of blood T cell repertoires in COVID-19. The assay was immunoSEQ multiplex PCR, and TCRdb's table has in-frame clones only and misses some. The sample shows 130,000 to 150,000 clones, around 80% of them seen only once. Sequenced input: peripheral blood. The origin of the receptors is a man aged 60 to 69 with acute or convalescent COVID-19. The CDR3 runs from the conserved cysteine through the conserved F or W. A D gene is named only where the DNA matches it firmly. Size is stated for part of the rows, as once, few or many counts, or as a class when the clone is expanded.

j_gene,abundance,d_gene,v_gene,CDR3nt,CDR3aa
TRBJ1-1,NA,NA,TRBV10-3,TGTGCCATCAGTGATCCCGGAGAGGGGAACACTGAAGCTTTCTTT,CAISDPGEGNTEAFF
TRBJ2-7,NA,TRBD2,TRBV24-1,TGTGCCACCAGTGACTCGGTTCCTAGCGGGAGGGCCCGGCAGTACTTC,CATSDSVPSGRARQYF
TRBJ2-3,NA,NA,TRBV7-9,TGTGCCAGCAGCTTAGCAGGGGCTAAGAAAGATACGCAGTATTTT,CASSLAGAKKDTQYF
TRBJ1-2,NA,NA,TRBV6-6,TGTGCCAGCAGTTACCAGGTTAACTATGGCTACACCTTC,CASSYQVNYGYTF
TRBJ1-5,NA,NA,TRBV19,TGTGCCAGCGCCGCAGGCAGCAATAGCAATCAGCCCCAGCATTTT,CASAAGSNSNQPQHF
TRBJ2-7,NA,NA,TRBV10-3,TGTGCCATCAGCTTGGACAGCTCCTACGAGCAGTACTTC,CAISLDSSYEQYF
TRBJ1-2,NA,NA,TRBV7-9,TGTGCCAGCAGCTTGCTGACAGACAACTATGGCTACACCTTC,CASSLLTDNYGYTF
TRBJ1-2,NA,TRBD1,TRBV7-9,TGTGCCAGCAGTCGTCCCGGGACAGGGCCGGGGGGCTATGGCTACACCTTC,CASSRPGTGPGGYGYTF
TRBJ2-1,NA,NA,TRBV7-2,TGTGCCAGCAGCAACGAGCGCAATGAGCAGTTCTTC,CASSNERNEQFF
TRBJ2-5,NA,TRBD1,TRBV4-3,TGCGCCAGCAGCCAAGGGGTTCCTGGACAGGGCGCGGAGACCCAGTACTTC,CASSQGVPGQGAETQYF
TRBJ1-2,NA,TRBD1,TRBV15,TGTGCCACCAGCAGAGGTTACAGGGGCCCCCAAGCTAACTATGGCTACACCTTC,CATSRGYRGPQANYGYTF
TRBJ1-3,NA,NA,TRBV27,TGTGCCAGCAGTTTGACTACCGGAAACACCATATATTTT,CASSLTTGNTIYF
TRBJ1-2,NA,NA,TRBV2,TGTGCCAGCAGTGACGGGGCTAACTATGGCTACACCTTC,CASSDGANYGYTF
TRBJ2-5,few,TRBD2,TRBV24-1,TGTGCCACCAGTGAGGGGGGGATTTCGACCCAGTACTTC,CATSEGGISTQYF
TRBJ2-3,few,TRBD2,TRBV30,TGTGCCTGGACCGAGGGACTAGCGGGAGTAGGAGATACGCAGTATTTT,CAWTEGLAGVGDTQYF
TRBJ1-3,few,NA,TRBV5-6,TGTGCCAGCAGCTTGATGGCCTCCTTGAGAAACACCATATATTTT,CASSLMASLRNTIYF
TRBJ2-5,NA,NA,TRBV29-1,TGCAGCGTCCTACTCCGTGAGACCCAGTACTTC,CSVLLRETQYF
TRBJ1-2,NA,NA,TRBV10-3,TGTGCCATCCTTGCGACAGGAAACTATGGCTACACCTTC,CAILATGNYGYTF
TRBJ2-1,NA,NA,TRBV25-1,TGTGCCAGCACCACCTCCGGGACATCCTCCTACAATGAGCAGTTCTTC,CASTTSGTSSYNEQFF
TRBJ1-3,NA,TRBD1,TRBV2,TGTGCCAGCAAGGAGGGGGCTTCTGACGCCATATATTTT,CASKEGASDAIYF
TRBJ2-7,NA,TRBD1,TRBV15,TGTGCCACCAGCAGATCTACAGGGGGCGAGAGCGAGCAGTACTTC,CATSRSTGGESEQYF
TRBJ2-5,NA,TRBD2,TRBV5-6,TGTGCCAGCAGTTCCGGGCCAAAGCGGGAGGGCCCTGAGACCCAGTACTTC,CASSSGPKREGPETQYF
TRBJ1-2,NA,NA,TRBV2,TGTGCCAGCAGTGCGGTTAACTATGGCTACACCTTC,CASSAVNYGYTF
TRBJ1-2,NA,NA,TRBV28,TGTGCCAGCAGGCGGCCCGGACAAAACTATGGCTACACCTTC,CASRRPGQNYGYTF
TRBJ1-5,NA,TRBD1,TRBV19,TGTGCCAGTAACTACATAGGACAGGTCAATCAGCCCCAGCATTTT,CASNYIGQVNQPQHF
TRBJ2-2,NA,NA,TRBV6-5,TGTGCCAGCAGTTACTCGATCGACGGCACCGGGAAGCTGTTTTTT,CASSYSIDGTGKLFF
TRBJ2-1,NA,NA,TRBV12-2,TGTGCAAGTCGCTTAGATGGTAGCTCCTACAATGAGCAGTTCTTC,CASRLDGSSYNEQFF
TRBJ2-1,NA,TRBD2,TRBV5-4,TGTGCCAGCAGCTTGCAACTAGCGGGAAACAATGAGCAGTTCTTC,CASSLQLAGNNEQFF
TRBJ1-1,NA,NA,TRBV28,TGTGCCAGCAGTTTGTGGGGGGGCATGAACACTGAAGCTTTCTTT,CASSLWGGMNTEAFF
TRBJ1-1,NA,NA,TRBV3-1/TRBV3-2,TGTGCCAGCAGCCTGCAGGAGAACACTGAAGCTTTCTTT,CASSLQENTEAFF
TRBJ2-3,NA,TRBD1,TRBV29-1,TGCAGCGGGGGGACAGCAGATACGCAGTATTTT,CSGGTADTQYF